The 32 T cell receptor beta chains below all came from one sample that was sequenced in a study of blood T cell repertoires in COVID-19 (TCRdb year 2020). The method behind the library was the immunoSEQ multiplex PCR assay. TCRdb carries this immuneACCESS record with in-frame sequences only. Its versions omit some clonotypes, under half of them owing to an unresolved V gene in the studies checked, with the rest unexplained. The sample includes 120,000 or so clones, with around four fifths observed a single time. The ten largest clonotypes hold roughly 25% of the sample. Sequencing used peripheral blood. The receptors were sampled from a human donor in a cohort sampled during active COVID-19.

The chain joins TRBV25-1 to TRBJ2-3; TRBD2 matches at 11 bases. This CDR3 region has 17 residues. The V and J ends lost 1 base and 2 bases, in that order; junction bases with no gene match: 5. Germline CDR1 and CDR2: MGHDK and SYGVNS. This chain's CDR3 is CASSESSSGGLTDTQYF. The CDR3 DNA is TGTGCCAGCAGTGAATCGTCTAGCGGGGGGCTCACAGATACGCAGTATTTT. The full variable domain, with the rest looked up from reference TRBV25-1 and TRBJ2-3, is EADIYQTPRYLVIGTGKKITLECSQTMGHDKMYWYQQDPGMELHLIHYSYGVNSTEKGDLSSESTVSRIRTEHFPLTLESARPSHTSQYLCASSESSSGGLTDTQYFGPGTRLTVL.

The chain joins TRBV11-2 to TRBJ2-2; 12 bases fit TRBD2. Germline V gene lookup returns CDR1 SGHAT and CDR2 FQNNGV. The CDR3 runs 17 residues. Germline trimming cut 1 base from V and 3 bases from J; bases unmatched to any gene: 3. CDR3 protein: CASSLASGGAHTGELFF. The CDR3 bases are TGTGCCAGCAGCTTAGCTAGCGGGGGGGCCCACACCGGGGAGCTGTTTTTT.

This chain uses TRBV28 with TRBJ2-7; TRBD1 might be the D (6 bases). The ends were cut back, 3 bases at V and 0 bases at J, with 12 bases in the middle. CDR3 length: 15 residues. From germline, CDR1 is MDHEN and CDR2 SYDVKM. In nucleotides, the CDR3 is TGTGCCAGCAGTTTGGGACATCTGCCCTCCTACGAGCAGTACTTC. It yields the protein CASSLGHLPSYEQYF. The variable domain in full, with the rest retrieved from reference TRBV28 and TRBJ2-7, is DVKVTQSSRYLVKRTGEKVFLECVQDMDHENMFWYRQDPGLGLRLIYFSYDVKMKEKGDIPEGYSVSREKKERFSLILESASTNQTSMYLCASSLGHLPSYEQYFGPGTRLTVT.

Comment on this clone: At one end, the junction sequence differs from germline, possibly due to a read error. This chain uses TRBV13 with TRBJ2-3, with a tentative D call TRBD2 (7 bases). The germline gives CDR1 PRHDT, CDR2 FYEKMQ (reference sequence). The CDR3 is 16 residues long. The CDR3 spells CASRLAAGASTDTQYF. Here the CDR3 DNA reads TGTGCCAGCAGGTTAGCGGCGGGGGCAAGCACAGATACGCAGTATTTT.

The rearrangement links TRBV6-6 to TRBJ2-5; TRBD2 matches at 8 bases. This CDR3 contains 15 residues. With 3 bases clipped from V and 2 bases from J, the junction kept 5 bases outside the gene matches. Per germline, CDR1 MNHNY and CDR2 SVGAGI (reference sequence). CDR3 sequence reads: CASSYLSSGQETQYF. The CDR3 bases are TGTGCCAGCAGTTATCTCTCTAGCGGGCAAGAGACCCAGTACTTC.

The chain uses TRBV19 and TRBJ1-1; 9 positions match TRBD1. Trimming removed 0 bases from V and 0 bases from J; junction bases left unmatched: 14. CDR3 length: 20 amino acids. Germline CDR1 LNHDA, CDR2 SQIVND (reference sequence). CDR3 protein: CASSIDPFRDRDLMNTEAFF. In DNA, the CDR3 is TGTGCCAGTAGTATAGACCCATTCCGGGACAGGGACTTAATGAACACTGAAGCTTTCTTT.

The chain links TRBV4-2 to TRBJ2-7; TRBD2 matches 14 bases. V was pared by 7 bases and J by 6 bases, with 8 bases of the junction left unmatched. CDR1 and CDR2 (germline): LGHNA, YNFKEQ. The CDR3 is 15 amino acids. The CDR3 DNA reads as TGTGCCAGCACCTGGGGACTAGCGGGAGTAAGCGAGCAGTACTTC. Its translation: CASTWGLAGVSEQYF.

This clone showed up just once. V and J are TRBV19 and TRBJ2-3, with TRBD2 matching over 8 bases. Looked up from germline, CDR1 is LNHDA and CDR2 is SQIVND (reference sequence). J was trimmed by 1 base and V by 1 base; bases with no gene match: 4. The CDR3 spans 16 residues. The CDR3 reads CASSIVGRGGTDTQYF. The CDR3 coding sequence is TGTGCCAGTAGTATAGTTGGGCGGGGGGGCACAGATACGCAGTATTTT.

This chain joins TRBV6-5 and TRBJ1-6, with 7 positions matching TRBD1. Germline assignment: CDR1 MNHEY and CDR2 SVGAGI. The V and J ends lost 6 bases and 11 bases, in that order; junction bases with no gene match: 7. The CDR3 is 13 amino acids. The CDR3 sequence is CASSRDSRAPLHF. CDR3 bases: TGTGCCAGCAGCCGGGACAGTCGAGCACCCCTCCACTTT.

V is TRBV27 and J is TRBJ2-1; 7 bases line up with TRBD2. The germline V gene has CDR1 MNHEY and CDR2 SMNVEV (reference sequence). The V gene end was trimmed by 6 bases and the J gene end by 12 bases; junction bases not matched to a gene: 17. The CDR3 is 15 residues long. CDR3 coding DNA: TGTGCCAGCAGAGATTGGCGGGGGAACAATGAGAGGCAGTTCTTC. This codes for CASRDWRGNNERQFF.

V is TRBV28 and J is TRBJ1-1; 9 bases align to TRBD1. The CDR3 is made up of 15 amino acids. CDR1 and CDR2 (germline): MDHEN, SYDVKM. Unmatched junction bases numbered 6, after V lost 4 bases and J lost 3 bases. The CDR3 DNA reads TGTGCCAGCAGTTCATACAGGGGGCGCTACACTGAAGCTTTCTTT. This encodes CASSSYRGRYTEAFF.

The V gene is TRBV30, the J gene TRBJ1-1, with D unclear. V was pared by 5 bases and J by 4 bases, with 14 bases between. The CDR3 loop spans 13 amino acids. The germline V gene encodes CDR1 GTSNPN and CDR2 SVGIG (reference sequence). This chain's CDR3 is CAWSREVGTEAFF. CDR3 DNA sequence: TGTGCCTGGTCCCGTGAGGTGGGCACTGAAGCTTTCTTT.

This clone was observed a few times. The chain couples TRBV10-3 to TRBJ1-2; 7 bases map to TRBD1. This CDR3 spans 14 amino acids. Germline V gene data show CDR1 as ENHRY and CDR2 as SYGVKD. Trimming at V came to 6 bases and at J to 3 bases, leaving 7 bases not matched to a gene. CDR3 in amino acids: CAISAGTEDYGYTF. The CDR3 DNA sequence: TGTGCCATCAGCGCGGGGACAGAAGACTATGGCTACACCTTC.

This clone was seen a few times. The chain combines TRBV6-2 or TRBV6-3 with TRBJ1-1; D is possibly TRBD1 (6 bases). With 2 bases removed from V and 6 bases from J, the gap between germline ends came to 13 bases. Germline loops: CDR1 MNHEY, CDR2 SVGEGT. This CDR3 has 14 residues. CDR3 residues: CASSYQGSMAEAFF. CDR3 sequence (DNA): TGTGCCAGCAGTTACCAGGGGTCGATGGCTGAAGCTTTCTTT.

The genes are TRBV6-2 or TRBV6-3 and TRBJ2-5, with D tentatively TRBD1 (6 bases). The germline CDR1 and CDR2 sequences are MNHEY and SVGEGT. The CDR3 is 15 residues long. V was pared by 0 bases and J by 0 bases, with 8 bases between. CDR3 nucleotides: TGTGCCAGCAGTTACTCCCGGGACAACCAAGAGACCCAGTACTTC. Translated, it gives CASSYSRDNQETQYF.

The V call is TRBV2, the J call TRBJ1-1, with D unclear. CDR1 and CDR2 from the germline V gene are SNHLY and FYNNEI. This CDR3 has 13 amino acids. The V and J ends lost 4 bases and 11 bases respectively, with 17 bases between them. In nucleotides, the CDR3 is TGTGCCAGCAGTGGAGAGGTTTCGTCTCTTGCTTTCTTT. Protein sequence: CASSGEVSSLAFF.

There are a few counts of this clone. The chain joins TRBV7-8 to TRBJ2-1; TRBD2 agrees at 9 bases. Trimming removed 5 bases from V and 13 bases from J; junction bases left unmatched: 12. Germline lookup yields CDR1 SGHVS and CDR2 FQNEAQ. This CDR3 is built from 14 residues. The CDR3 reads CASSRSELAGNQFF. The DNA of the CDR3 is TGTGCCAGCAGCCGAAGTGAACTAGCGGGTAACCAGTTCTTC.

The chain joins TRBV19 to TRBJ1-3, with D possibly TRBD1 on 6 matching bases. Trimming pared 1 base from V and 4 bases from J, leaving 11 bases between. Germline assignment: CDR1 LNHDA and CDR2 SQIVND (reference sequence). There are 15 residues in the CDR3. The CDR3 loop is CASSIGTAVGNTIYF. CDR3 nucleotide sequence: TGTGCCAGTAGTATAGGGACAGCCGTCGGAAACACCATATATTTT.

The DNA of the CDR3 is TGCGCCAGCAGCCAAGGTCTGGCTAGCGGGAGGCACAATGAGCAGTTCTTC. This encodes CASSQGLASGRHNEQFF. The chain uses TRBV4-1 and TRBJ2-1, with TRBD2 matching 11 bases. With V trimmed by 1 base and J by 5 bases, 7 bases remained unmatched. CDR1 and CDR2 (germline): MGHRA, YSYEKL. CDR3 length equals 17 residues.

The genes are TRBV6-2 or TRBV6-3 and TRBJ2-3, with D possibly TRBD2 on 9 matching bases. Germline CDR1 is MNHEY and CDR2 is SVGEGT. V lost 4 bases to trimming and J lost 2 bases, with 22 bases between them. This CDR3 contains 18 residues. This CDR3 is CASSSQGVLAGNTDTQYF. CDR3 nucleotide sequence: TGTGCCAGCAGTTCACAGGGGGTGCTAGCGGGAAACACAGATACGCAGTATTTT.

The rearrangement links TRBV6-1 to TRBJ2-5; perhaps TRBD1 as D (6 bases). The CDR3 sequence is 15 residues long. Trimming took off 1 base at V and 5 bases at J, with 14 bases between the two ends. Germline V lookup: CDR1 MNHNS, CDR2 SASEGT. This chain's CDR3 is CASSEGGAGVETQYF. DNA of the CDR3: TGTGCCAGCAGTGAAGGTGGGGCAGGGGTGGAGACCCAGTACTTC.

As DNA, the CDR3 is TGTGCCAGCAGCTTAGGGTCCGAGGGTCAAACCCAGTACTTC. This translates into CASSLGSEGQTQYF. The V call is TRBV7-2, the J call TRBJ2-5; weak D call: TRBD2 (5 bases). The germline gives CDR1 SGHTA, CDR2 FQGNSA. The CDR3 loop spans 14 amino acids. V was trimmed by 1 base and J by 8 bases, leaving 14 bases between them.

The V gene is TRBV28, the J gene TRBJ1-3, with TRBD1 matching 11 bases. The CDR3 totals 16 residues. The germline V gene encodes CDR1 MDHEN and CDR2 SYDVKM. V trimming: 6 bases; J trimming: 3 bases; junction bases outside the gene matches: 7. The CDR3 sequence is CASSQDRGQYGNTIYF. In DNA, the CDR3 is TGTGCCAGCAGCCAGGACAGGGGGCAATATGGAAACACCATATATTTT.

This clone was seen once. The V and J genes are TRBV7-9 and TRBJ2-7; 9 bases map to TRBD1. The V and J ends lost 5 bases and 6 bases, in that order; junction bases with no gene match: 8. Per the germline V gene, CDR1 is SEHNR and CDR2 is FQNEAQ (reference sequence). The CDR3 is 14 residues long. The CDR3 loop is CASSEQGAKGEQYF. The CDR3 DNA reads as TGTGCCAGCAGCGAACAGGGGGCCAAGGGCGAGCAGTACTTC.

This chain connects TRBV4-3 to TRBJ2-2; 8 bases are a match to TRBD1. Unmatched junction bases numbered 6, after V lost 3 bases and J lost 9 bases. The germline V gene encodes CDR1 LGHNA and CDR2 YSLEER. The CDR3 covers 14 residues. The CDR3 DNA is TGCGCCAGCAGCCATGACAGGGGTGACAGGGAGCTGTTTTTT. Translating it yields CASSHDRGDRELFF.

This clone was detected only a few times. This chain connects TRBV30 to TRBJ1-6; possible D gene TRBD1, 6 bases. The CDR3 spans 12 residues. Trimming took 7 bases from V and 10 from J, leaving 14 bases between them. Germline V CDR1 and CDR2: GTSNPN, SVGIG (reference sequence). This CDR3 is CASGAGKSPLHF. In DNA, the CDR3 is TGTGCCTCAGGGGCAGGGAAATCACCCCTCCACTTT.

CDR3 bases: TGTGCCAGCAGCGTAGGCCAGGGAGGCGGAAACACCATATATTTT. Amino acid sequence: CASSVGQGGGNTIYF. The chain is built from TRBV9 and TRBJ1-3, with D possibly being TRBD1 (5 bases). The V end was cut by 0 bases, the J end by 4 bases, with 11 bases between. The length of the CDR3 is 15 residues. Germline V lookup: CDR1 SGDLS, CDR2 YYNGEE.

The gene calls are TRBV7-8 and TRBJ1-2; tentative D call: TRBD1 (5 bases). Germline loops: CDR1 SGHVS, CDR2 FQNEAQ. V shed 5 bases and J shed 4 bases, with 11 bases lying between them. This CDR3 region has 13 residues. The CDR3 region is CASSPGGGYGYTF. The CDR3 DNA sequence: TGTGCCAGCAGCCCTGGGGGGGGCTATGGCTACACCTTC.

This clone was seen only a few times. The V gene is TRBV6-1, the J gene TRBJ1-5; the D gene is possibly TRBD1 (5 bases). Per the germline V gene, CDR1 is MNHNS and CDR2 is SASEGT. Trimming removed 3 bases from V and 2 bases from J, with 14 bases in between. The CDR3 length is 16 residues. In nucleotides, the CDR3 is TGTGCCAGCAGTGATCTACGGCAGGGCGGCAATCAGCCCCAGCATTTT. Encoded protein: CASSDLRQGGNQPQHF.

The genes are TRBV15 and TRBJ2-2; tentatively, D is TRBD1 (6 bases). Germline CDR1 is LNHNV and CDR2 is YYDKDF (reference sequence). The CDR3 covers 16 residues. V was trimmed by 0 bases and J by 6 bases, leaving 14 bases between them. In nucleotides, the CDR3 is TGTGCCACCAGCAGAGATATCACAGGGTGGTCCGGGGAGCTGTTTTTT. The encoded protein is CATSRDITGWSGELFF.

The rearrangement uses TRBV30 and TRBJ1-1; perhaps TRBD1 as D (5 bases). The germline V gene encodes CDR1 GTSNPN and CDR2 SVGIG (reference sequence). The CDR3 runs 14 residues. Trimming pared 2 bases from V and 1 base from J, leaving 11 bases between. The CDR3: CAWSPDSANTEAFF. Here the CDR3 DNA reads TGTGCCTGGAGTCCCGACAGCGCGAACACTGAAGCTTTCTTT.

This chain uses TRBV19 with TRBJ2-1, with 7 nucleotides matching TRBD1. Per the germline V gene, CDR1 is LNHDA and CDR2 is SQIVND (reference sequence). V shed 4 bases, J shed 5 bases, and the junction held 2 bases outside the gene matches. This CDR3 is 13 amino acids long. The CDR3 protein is CASSSTGDNEQFF. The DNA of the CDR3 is TGTGCCAGTAGTAGTACAGGGGACAATGAGCAGTTCTTC.